This entry is about one TCR beta chain. This entry is derived from a study of shared clonotypes between healthy human individuals. Splitting of each subset's genomic DNA was done evenly across several immunoSEQ plates. Assay: immunoSEQ multiplex PCR; the TCRdb copy retains only in-frame clones and omits some. In the table there are 2 million to 2.5 million clones, 85% to 95% of which are singletons. This CDR3 has 15 residues. The germline gives CDR1 SGHRS, CDR2 YFSETQ. V was pared by 0 bases and J by 4 bases, with 11 bases between. This chain joins TRBV5-1 and TRBJ2-1, with D hard to call. This receptor was taken from a man in his late teens or twenties in good health. Sequenced input: naive CD4+ T cells sorted from blood. Specified subset: CD45RA+ positively selected. This CDR3 reads CASSLEGRVYNEQFF. The DNA of the CDR3 is TGCGCCAGCAGCTTGGAGGGTAGGGTGTACAATGAGCAGTTCTTC.